The 10 T cell receptor beta chains listed next were all sequenced from one sample in a study of T-cell memory formation after mild COVID-19. One entry per CDR3 protein, called by TCRdb with MiXCR from the 5' RACE reads. The sample lists tens of thousands of distinct CDR3 sequences, roughly a sixth occurring once. What was sequenced was PBMCs or a T cell subset sorted from them (not recorded which). All receptors derive from an adult woman who had mild COVID-19 (a few samples of this study predate the infection). Cell type and time point are not known.

This clonotype has only a few counts. The chain uses TRBV29-1 and TRBJ2-2; D is uncertain. The CDR3 runs 14 residues. Germline CDR1 reads SQVTM; CDR2 reads ANQGSEA. The germline V and J ends were trimmed by 7 bases and 2 bases, with 14 bases remaining between them. This CDR3 reads CSGTGQDNTGELFF. Here the CDR3 DNA reads TGCAGCGGGACGGGCCAAGACAACACCGGGGAGCTGTTTTTT.

The rearrangement uses TRBV4-1 and TRBJ1-1; D is unresolved. The V gene's germline CDR1 is MGHRA and CDR2 YSYEKL. Between the trimmed V and J ends, which lost 3 bases and 2 bases, there was a span of 7 bases. The CDR3 covers 13 residues. CDR3 DNA: TGCGCCAGCAGCCACCCTCTTAACACTGAAGCTTTCTTT. Translating it yields CASSHPLNTEAFF.

This clonotype was detected a few times. The chain has TRBV20-1 and TRBJ2-1; the match to TRBD1 covers 8 bases. CDR3 size: 15 residues. V trimming: 0 bases; J trimming: 10 bases; junction bases outside the gene matches: 11. Looked up from germline, CDR1 is DFQATT and CDR2 is SNEGSKA (reference sequence). The CDR3 nucleotides are TGCAGTGCTAGAGACACAGGGGGGCGCGGAAGCGAGCAGTTCTTC. It translates to CSARDTGGRGSEQFF.

The genes are TRBV5-1 and TRBJ1-5; D is undetermined. V lost 4 bases to trimming and J lost 4 bases, with 18 bases between them. Germline V CDR1 and CDR2: SGHRS, YFSETQ. This CDR3 has 16 amino acids. The CDR3 bases are TGCGCCAGCAGCCGCATCCCAGGTACCGGAAATCAGCCCCAGCATTTT. Translation: CASSRIPGTGNQPQHF.

This clonotype has just a few counts. This sequence joins TRBV7-9 and TRBJ1-3; no clear D. The CDR3 runs to 14 residues. Germline assignment: CDR1 SEHNR and CDR2 FQNEAQ (reference sequence). Trimming removed 4 bases at V and 0 bases at J, with 7 bases between. CDR3 DNA: TGTGCCAGCAGCTCGGCCCACTCTGGAAACACCATATATTTT. This gives the protein CASSSAHSGNTIYF.

V usage is TRBV18 and J usage is TRBJ2-1, with 7 bases aligning to TRBD1. The V and J ends lost 6 bases and 4 bases, in that order; junction bases with no gene match: 6. Germline V gene data show CDR1 as KGHSH and CDR2 as LQKENI. The CDR3 covers 14 residues. CDR3 sequence: CASSRTGFYNEQFF. The CDR3 DNA reads TGTGCCAGCTCCCGGACAGGATTTTACAATGAGCAGTTCTTC.

The V and J genes are TRBV19 and TRBJ2-5; 8 nucleotides align to TRBD1. The CDR3 spans 15 residues. Germline loops: CDR1 LNHDA, CDR2 SQIVND (reference sequence). J lost 1 base, V lost 6 bases, and 7 bases had no gene match. The CDR3 reads CASSSRDRIQETQYF. The CDR3 DNA follows: TGTGCCAGTAGCAGCCGGGACAGGATCCAAGAGACCCAGTACTTC.

This clonotype was detected many times. V gene TRBV7-9 combines with J gene TRBJ2-7; D unresolved. The CDR3 runs to 13 residues. Trimming removed 5 bases from V and 1 base from J, with 9 bases in between. Germline V gives CDR1 SEHNR, CDR2 FQNEAQ (reference sequence). The CDR3 sequence is CASSHHQSYEQYF. CDR3 coding DNA: TGTGCCAGCAGCCACCACCAGTCCTACGAGCAGTACTTC.

This rearrangement joins TRBV9 to TRBJ1-2; D unresolved. Between the trimmed V and J ends, which lost 4 bases and 2 bases, there was a span of 6 bases. Germline V gene data show CDR1 as SGDLS and CDR2 as YYNGEE. The CDR3 spans 12 residues. The CDR3, as DNA: TGTGCCAGCAGCTTGGGGAACTATGGCTACACCTTC. Translating gives CASSLGNYGYTF.

The gene calls are TRBV5-1 and TRBJ2-7; D unclear. In germline, CDR1 is SGHRS, CDR2 YFSETQ. The V gene lost 2 bases and the J gene lost 2 bases, with 8 bases spanning the gap. This CDR3 is built from 13 residues. The CDR3 loop reads CASSFDLTYEQYF. The CDR3, as DNA: TGCGCCAGCAGCTTCGACCTTACCTACGAGCAGTACTTC.